One and the same sample provided the 4 T cell receptor beta chains below, sequenced in a study of cytomegalovirus exposure and HLA in healthy donors. PCR employed 60 Vbeta and 13 Jbeta primers. Profiling relied on immunoSEQ multiplex PCR, and the TCRdb table lists in-frame clones only, not all of them. This repertoire shows over 120,000 clones, just under 85% found once; its top ten account for less than 1.5%. The material sequenced was PBMCs. All receptors derive from a man aged 25 to 45 in good health and CMV-seropositive.

The gene calls are TRBV7-2 and TRBJ2-7, with TRBD1 matching 11 bases. The V gene end was trimmed by 7 bases and the J gene end by 6 bases; junction bases not matched to a gene: 8. The germline CDR1 and CDR2 sequences are SGHTA and FQGNSA. The CDR3 has 14 amino acids. The CDR3: CASTSGTGGIEQYF. The CDR3 coding sequence is TGTGCCAGCACTAGCGGGACAGGGGGGATCGAGCAGTACTTC.

CDR3 sequence (DNA): TGTGCCAGCAGTCCCCAGCGGGTATACAATGAGCAGTTCTTC. This encodes CASSPQRVYNEQFF. The J gene is TRBJ2-1, the V gene TRBV28; D may be TRBD2 (6 bases). Germline CDR1 reads MDHEN; CDR2 reads SYDVKM. The V and J ends lost 5 bases and 4 bases respectively, with 12 bases between them. The CDR3 spans 14 residues.

This sequence joins TRBV12-5 and TRBJ2-7; TRBD1 matches 7 bases. Looked up from germline, CDR1 is LGHNT and CDR2 is FRNRAP. This CDR3 has 14 amino acids. V lost 6 bases, J lost 2 bases, and 7 bases stayed unmatched. The CDR3: CASGTTGAPYEQYF. The CDR3, as DNA: TGTGCTAGTGGAACCACAGGGGCCCCCTACGAGCAGTACTTC.

The chain uses TRBV27 and TRBJ2-1; 8 bases match TRBD1. Germline V gene data show CDR1 as MNHEY and CDR2 as SMNVEV (reference sequence). This CDR3 comprises 15 residues. Unmatched junction bases numbered 6, after V lost 6 bases and J lost 2 bases. This CDR3 is CASRPGQGPYNEQFF. The CDR3 DNA reads as TGTGCCAGCAGACCAGGACAGGGACCCTACAATGAGCAGTTCTTC.